The T cell receptor (beta chain) described here comes from a study of blood T cell repertoires in COVID-19. The germline V gene has CDR1 SGHDT and CDR2 YYEEEE. Trimming removed 1 base at V and 0 bases at J, with 7 bases between. The CDR3 has 14 amino acids. The table came from immunoSEQ multiplex PCR; TCRdb's copy has only in-frame clones and leaves some out. The sample lists a few hundred thousand clones, roughly 88% seen once, with 12% in the top ten. The clonotype was recovered from an elderly man with acute or convalescent COVID-19. Sequencing was performed on peripheral blood. V is TRBV5-6 and J is TRBJ1-1; D not certain. CDR3 sequence (DNA): TGTGCCAGCAGCTTGTACAACCTGAACACTGAAGCTTTCTTT. It yields the protein CASSLYNLNTEAFF.